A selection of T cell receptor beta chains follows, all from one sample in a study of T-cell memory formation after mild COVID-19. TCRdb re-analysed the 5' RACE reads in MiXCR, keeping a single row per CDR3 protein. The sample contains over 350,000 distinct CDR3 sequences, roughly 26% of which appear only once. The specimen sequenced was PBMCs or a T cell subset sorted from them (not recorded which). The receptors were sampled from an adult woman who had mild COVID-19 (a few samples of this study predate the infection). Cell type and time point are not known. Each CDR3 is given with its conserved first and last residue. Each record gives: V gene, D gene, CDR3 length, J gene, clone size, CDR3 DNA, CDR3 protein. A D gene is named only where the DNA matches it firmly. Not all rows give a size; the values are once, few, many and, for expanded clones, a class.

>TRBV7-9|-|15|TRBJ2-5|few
TGTGCCAGCAGCTTAGGAGCAGGGGCGCGAGAGACCCAGTACTTC
CASSLGAGARETQYF
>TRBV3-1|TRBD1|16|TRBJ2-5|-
TGTGCCAGCGGAAGACGCGCGGGACAGGGGACAGAGACCCAGTACTTC
CASGRRAGQGTETQYF
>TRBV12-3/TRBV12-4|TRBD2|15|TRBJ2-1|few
TGTGCCAGCAGCCCGACTAGCGGGAGGCCCAATGAGCAGTTCTTC
CASSPTSGRPNEQFF
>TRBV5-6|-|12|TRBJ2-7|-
TGTGCCAGCAGCTTTGAGGGTGACGAGCAGTACTTC
CASSFEGDEQYF
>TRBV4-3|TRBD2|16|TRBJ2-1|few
TGCGCCAGCAGCCCGCGGGCGGGAGCGGCCTACAATGAGCAGTTCTTC
CASSPRAGAAYNEQFF
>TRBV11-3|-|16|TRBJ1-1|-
TGTGCCAGCAGCTTCCTTAACGGGGGCGGTCACACTGAAGCTTTCTTT
CASSFLNGGGHTEAFF
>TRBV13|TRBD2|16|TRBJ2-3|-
TGTGCCAGCAGCTTGGGGAGCGGGGGTGACACAGATACGCAGTATTTT
CASSLGSGGDTDTQYF
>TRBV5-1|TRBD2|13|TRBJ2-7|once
TGCGCCAGCAGCTTGGGGGAGGGGCACGAGCAGTACTTC
CASSLGEGHEQYF
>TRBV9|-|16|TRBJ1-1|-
TGTGCCAGCAGCGTAGGGGGTTCGGGGGTGAACACTGAAGCTTTCTTT
CASSVGGSGVNTEAFF
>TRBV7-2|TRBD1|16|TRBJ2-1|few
TGTGCCAGCAGCTTAGCGGGGACAGTTTCCTACAATGAGCAGTTCTTC
CASSLAGTVSYNEQFF
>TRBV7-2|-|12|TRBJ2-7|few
TGTGCCAGCAGCTTAGCCCTCTACGAGCAGTACTTC
CASSLALYEQYF
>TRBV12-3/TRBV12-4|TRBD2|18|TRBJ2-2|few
TGTGCCAGCAGTTTACTGCTGCGGAGCGGGGGACGGACCGGGGAGCTGTTTTTT
CASSLLLRSGGRTGELFF
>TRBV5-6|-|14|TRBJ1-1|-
TGTGCCAGCAGCTTTACAGGGAGGGACACTGAAGCTTTCTTT
CASSFTGRDTEAFF
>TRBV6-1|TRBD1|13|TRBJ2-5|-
TGTGCCAGCACAGGGGGCATTGTCGCGACCCAGTACTTC
CASTGGIVATQYF
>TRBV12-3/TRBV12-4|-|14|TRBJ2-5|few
TGTGCCAGCAGTTCTCACGGGAGTCAAGAGACCCAGTACTTC
CASSSHGSQETQYF
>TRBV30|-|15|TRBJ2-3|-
TGTGCCTGGAGTGTGACCCGACTGGAGGGAGATACGCAGTATTTT
CAWSVTRLEGDTQYF
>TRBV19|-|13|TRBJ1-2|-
TGTGCCAGTAGTATCCAGACAGGACGAGGCTACACCTTC
CASSIQTGRGYTF
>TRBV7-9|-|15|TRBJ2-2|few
TGTGCCAGCAGCTTCGTCGGGGGGAACACCGGGGAGCTGTTTTTT
CASSFVGGNTGELFF
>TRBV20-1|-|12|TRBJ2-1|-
TGCAGTGCTAGAGAATTCCACAATGAGCAGTTCTTC
CSAREFHNEQFF
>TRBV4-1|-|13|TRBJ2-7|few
TGCGCCAGCAGCCACTGGAGTAAGGCCGAGCAGTACTTC
CASSHWSKAEQYF
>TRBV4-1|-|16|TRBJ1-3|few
TGCGCCAGCAGCCAAGATCCGTGGGGGCTCGGAAACACCATATATTTT
CASSQDPWGLGNTIYF
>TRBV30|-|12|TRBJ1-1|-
TGTGCCTGGAGTGTAGGGCCAGCGGAAGCTTTCTTT
CAWSVGPAEAFF
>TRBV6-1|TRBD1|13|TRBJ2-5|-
TGTGCCAGGGGGAGGACAGGGTGGGAGACCCAGTACTTC
CARGRTGWETQYF
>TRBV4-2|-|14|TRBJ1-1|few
TGTGCCAGCAGCCAAGCCACAGGGAACACTGAAGCTTTCTTT
CASSQATGNTEAFF
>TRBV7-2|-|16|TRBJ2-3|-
TGTGCCAGCAGCTTAGTGCCCGGTGGGATCACAGATACGCAGTATTTT
CASSLVPGGITDTQYF
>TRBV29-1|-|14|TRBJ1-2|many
TGCAGCGTTGCCCGGGACACACAAAACTATGGCTACACCTTC
CSVARDTQNYGYTF
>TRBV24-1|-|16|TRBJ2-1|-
TGTGCCACCAGTGGAGTCGCAGGGTCATCCTACAATGAGCAGTTCTTC
CATSGVAGSSYNEQFF
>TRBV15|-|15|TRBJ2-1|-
TGTGCCACCAGCAGAGATTCAGGAGGGAGCAATGAGCAGTTCTTC
CATSRDSGGSNEQFF
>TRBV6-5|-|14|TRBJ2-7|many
TGTGCCAGCAGTTACGGGGGCGCTTGGAACGAGCAGTACTTC
CASSYGGAWNEQYF
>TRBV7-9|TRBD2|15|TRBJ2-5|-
TGTGCCAGCAGCCACAATAGCGGGACCCAAGAGACCCAGTACTTC
CASSHNSGTQETQYF
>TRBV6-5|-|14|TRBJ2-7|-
TGTGCCAGCAGCGACGGTCAGGGAAACTACGAGCAGTACTTC
CASSDGQGNYEQYF
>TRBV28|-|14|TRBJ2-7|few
TGTGCCAGCTCCCCTGGGGGGGGCACCCACGAGCAGTACTTC
CASSPGGGTHEQYF
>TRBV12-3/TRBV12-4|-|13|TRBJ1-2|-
TGTGCCAGCAGTTTGGGACCGCGGAATGGCTACACCTTC
CASSLGPRNGYTF
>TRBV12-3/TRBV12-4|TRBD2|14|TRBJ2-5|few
TGTGCCAGCAGTTCTCGGGGGGTCAAAGAGACCCAGTACTTC
CASSSRGVKETQYF
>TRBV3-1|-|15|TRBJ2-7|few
TGTGCCAGCAGCCAAGGCGCCGGGGATGGCTACGAGCAGTACTTC
CASSQGAGDGYEQYF
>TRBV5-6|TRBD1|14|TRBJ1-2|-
TGTGCCAGCAGCTTCGGGACAGGGTCCTATGGCTACACCTTC
CASSFGTGSYGYTF
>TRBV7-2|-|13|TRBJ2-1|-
TGTGCCAGCAGCTCCCGGACGGACAATGAGCAGTTCTTC
CASSSRTDNEQFF
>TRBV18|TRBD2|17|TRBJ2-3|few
TGTGCCAGCTCACCAACACCGGGACTAGGTAACACAGATACGCAGTATTTT
CASSPTPGLGNTDTQYF
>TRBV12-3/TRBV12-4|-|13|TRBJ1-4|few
TGTGCCAGCACCCCGGCCCTGCATGAAAAACTGTTTTTT
CASTPALHEKLFF
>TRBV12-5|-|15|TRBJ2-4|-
TGTGCTAGTGGTTTGGTAAAGGGGAACGTGCACATTCAGTACTTC
CASGLVKGNVHIQYF
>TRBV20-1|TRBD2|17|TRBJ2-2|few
TGCAGTGCTAGAGGAGGACTAGCGGGGGGAAGGACCGGGGAGCTGTTTTTT
CSARGGLAGGRTGELFF
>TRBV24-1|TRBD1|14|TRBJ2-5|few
TGTGCCACCAGTGATCCGGGACAGGGGTGGACCCAGTACTTC
CATSDPGQGWTQYF
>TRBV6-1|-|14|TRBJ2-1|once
TGTGCCACCAGAAGAGACAGCTCCTACAATGAGCAGTTCTTC
CATRRDSSYNEQFF
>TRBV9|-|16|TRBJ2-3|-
TGTGCCAGCAGCCCTCCTGGGGGAGGGGGCTTCGATACGCAGTATTTT
CASSPPGGGGFDTQYF
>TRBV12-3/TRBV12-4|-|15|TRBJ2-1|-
TGTGCCAGCAGTTTCCCCCCTAGCTCCTACAATGAGCAGTTCTTC
CASSFPPSSYNEQFF
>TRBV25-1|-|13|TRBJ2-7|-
TGTGCCAGCAGTGACGAGGGTCGGGGCGAGCAGTACTTC
CASSDEGRGEQYF
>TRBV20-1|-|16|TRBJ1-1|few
TGCAGTGCTAGGAACCCCGGTACGGGGGGAGACACTGAAGCTTTCTTT
CSARNPGTGGDTEAFF
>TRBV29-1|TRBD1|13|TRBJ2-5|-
TGCAGCGGTGGGACAGGGTACCAAGAGACCCAGTACTTC
CSGGTGYQETQYF
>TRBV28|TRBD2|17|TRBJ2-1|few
TGTGCCAGCTCACGGGCCGTAGCGGGTGACTCCTACAATGAGCAGTTCTTC
CASSRAVAGDSYNEQFF
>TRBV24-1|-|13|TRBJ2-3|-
TGTGCCACCAGTGACCTCTTGCCAGATACGCAGTATTTT
CATSDLLPDTQYF